The 17 T cell receptor beta chains below come from one sample, sequenced in a study of cytomegalovirus exposure and HLA in healthy donors. Primers: 60 Vbeta forward and 13 Jbeta reverse. Method: immunoSEQ multiplex PCR; TCRdb's copy keeps in-frame clones and lacks some. The repertoire holds about 160,000 clones, with approximately 86% as singletons. The material sequenced was PBMCs. These receptors all come from a woman in her late teens or twenties in good health and CMV-seronegative.

CDR3 residues: CASSIDHPFVGRGEENEQFF. The CDR3 nucleotides are TGTGCCAGTAGTATAGACCACCCCTTCGTGGGGCGGGGAGAGGAAAATGAGCAGTTCTTC. The genes are TRBV19 and TRBJ2-1; D is possibly TRBD2 (6 bases). Germline values: CDR1 LNHDA, CDR2 SQIVND (reference sequence). The length of the CDR3 is 20 residues. Trimming shortened V by 0 bases and J by 7 bases, and 28 bases separated the two germline ends.

The chain employs TRBV28 and TRBJ1-4, with 7 bases matching TRBD1. Germline CDR1 and CDR2: MDHEN and SYDVKM. The CDR3 is 13 residues long. The V and J ends lost 9 bases and 8 bases, in that order; junction bases with no gene match: 9. The CDR3 DNA follows: TGTGCCAGTACACAACAGGGGCACGAAAAACTGTTTTTT. This codes for CASTQQGHEKLFF.

V usage is TRBV2 and J usage is TRBJ1-5; TRBD1 matches 8 bases. With V trimmed by 5 bases and J by 5 bases, 17 bases remained unmatched. The V gene's germline CDR1 is SNHLY and CDR2 FYNNEI. There are 18 residues in the CDR3. CDR3 sequence (DNA): TGTGCCAGCAGTTCCCGACAGGGGTTCCCACCTTTCCATCAGCCCCAGCATTTT. Encoded protein: CASSSRQGFPPFHQPQHF.

The CDR3 here is CASSFRGAAFF. The DNA of the CDR3 is TGTGCCAGCAGTTTTCGAGGTGCGGCTTTCTTT. V gene TRBV28 combines with J gene TRBJ1-1; D uncertain. Germline CDR1 is MDHEN and CDR2 is SYDVKM. Trimming removed 3 bases at V and 11 bases at J, with 10 bases between. The CDR3 runs 11 residues.

The chain has TRBV5-6 and TRBJ1-2; TRBD1 matches at 9 bases. After removal of 4 bases from V and 7 bases from J, the junction contained 5 bases not matched to a gene. Germline V lookup: CDR1 SGHDT, CDR2 YYEEEE. There are 13 residues in the CDR3. This CDR3 is CASSLRDRVGYTF. The CDR3 bases are TGTGCCAGCAGCCTCCGGGACAGGGTTGGCTACACCTTC.

V and J are TRBV15 and TRBJ1-1; D is unclear. Per germline, CDR1 LNHNV and CDR2 YYDKDF (reference sequence). Trimming removed 3 bases from V and 10 bases from J, with 18 bases in between. The CDR3 has 14 residues. In DNA form, the CDR3 reads TGTGCCACCAGCAGGGCGTCCATACCCGGAGGAGCTTTCTTT. It encodes CATSRASIPGGAFF.

The chain combines TRBV2 with TRBJ1-5; perhaps TRBD1 as D (6 bases). CDR1 and CDR2 (germline): SNHLY, FYNNEI. The CDR3 covers 14 residues. V was clipped by 6 bases and J by 4 bases, with 13 bases between them. CDR3 residues: CASRGDTLNQPQHF. The CDR3 nucleotides are TGTGCCAGCAGGGGGGACACCTTAAATCAGCCCCAGCATTTT.

The chain is built from TRBV11-2 and TRBJ2-3; D unresolved. Trimming stripped 2 bases from V and 0 bases from J, with 6 bases between. CDR3 length equals 14 residues. The germline V gene encodes CDR1 SGHAT and CDR2 FQNNGV. The CDR3: CASSLRTSTDTQYF. The CDR3 bases are TGTGCCAGCAGCTTACGCACAAGCACAGATACGCAGTATTTT.

This clone was seen just once. This rearrangement joins TRBV30 to TRBJ1-5, with 7 bases identical to TRBD1. CDR1 GTSNPN and CDR2 SVGIG come from the germline V gene (reference sequence). The V gene end was trimmed by 0 bases and the J gene end by 6 bases; junction bases not matched to a gene: 8. This CDR3 is built from 15 residues. The DNA for the CDR3 is TGTGCCTGGAGTGTGGGACAGCTATACGGTCAGCCCCAGCATTTT. Encoded protein: CAWSVGQLYGQPQHF.

The chain combines TRBV28 with TRBJ1-1; the match to TRBD1 covers 10 bases. V trimming: 5 bases; J trimming: 3 bases; junction bases outside the gene matches: 9. CDR1 and CDR2 (germline): MDHEN, SYDVKM. The CDR3 extends over 16 amino acids. The CDR3 DNA reads TGTGCCAGCAGTCGTGACAGGGGGCGGAGGTACACTGAAGCTTTCTTT. Encoded protein: CASSRDRGRRYTEAFF.

This sequence joins TRBV6-1 and TRBJ1-5; 7 bases agree with TRBD1. Germline CDR1 reads MNHNS; CDR2 reads SASEGT. Trimming took 7 bases from V and 4 from J; bases not matched to a gene: 10. The CDR3 extends over 15 amino acids. Here the CDR3 DNA reads TGTGCCAGCACTGACGGGACAGCGAAGAATCAGCCCCAGCATTTT. Amino acid sequence: CASTDGTAKNQPQHF.

There are a few counts of this clone. The genes are TRBV5-4 and TRBJ1-1; maybe TRBD1 (6 bases). The CDR3 length is 14 residues. Germline CDR1 reads SGHNT; CDR2 reads YYREEE (reference sequence). Trimming stripped 3 bases from V and 6 bases from J, with 15 bases between. This chain's CDR3 is CASSSEQGSSEAFF. The CDR3 DNA reads TGTGCCAGCAGCTCCGAGCAGGGGAGCTCTGAAGCTTTCTTT. Full variable domain (outside the CDR3, taken from reference TRBV5-4 and TRBJ1-1): ETGVTQSPTHLIKTRGQQVTLRCSSQSGHNTVSWYQQALGQGPQFIFQYYREEENGRGNFPPRFSGLQFPNYSSELNVNALELDDSALYLCASSSEQGSSEAFFGQGTRLTVV.

The chain couples TRBV29-1 to TRBJ1-1, with TRBD1 matching 7 bases. CDR1 and CDR2 (germline): SQVTM, ANQGSEA. The CDR3 spans 14 residues. Trimming took 3 bases from V and 1 from J; bases not matched to a gene: 5. The CDR3, as DNA: TGCAGCGTTGATGGAGGGGGCAGGAACACTGAAGCTTTCTTT. Its protein is CSVDGGGRNTEAFF.

V usage is TRBV20-1 and J usage is TRBJ2-7; TRBD1 matches at 9 bases. The CDR3 consists of 11 residues. CDR1 is DFQATT and CDR2 is SNEGSKA in the germline V gene (reference sequence). CDR3 bases: TGCAGCCCGGGACAGGGCTACGAGCAGTACTTC. Protein sequence: CSPGQGYEQYF.

The chain is built from TRBV19 and TRBJ2-6; D unresolved. The CDR3 has 14 amino acids. Trimming removed 5 bases from V and 4 bases from J, with 9 bases in between. The V gene's germline CDR1 is LNHDA and CDR2 SQIVND (reference sequence). The CDR3 reads CASSYDGGANVLTF. In DNA form, the CDR3 reads TGTGCCAGTAGTTATGACGGGGGGGCCAACGTCCTGACTTTC. The full variable domain, in which reference TRBV19 and TRBJ2-6 provide the parts outside the CDR3, is DGGITQSPKYLFRKEGQNVTLSCEQNLNHDAMYWYRQDPGQGLRLIYYSQIVNDFQKGDIAEGYSVSREKKESFPLTVTSAQKNPTAFYLCASSYDGGANVLTFGAGSRLTVL.

The chain carries TRBV6-5 and TRBJ2-5; 8 bases fit TRBD1. Germline loops: CDR1 MNHEY, CDR2 SVGAGI. The CDR3 length is 14 residues. Trimming removed 5 bases from V and 2 bases from J; junction bases left unmatched: 4. The CDR3 sequence is CASSRQGPQETQYF. The DNA for the CDR3 is TGTGCCAGCAGTCGACAGGGGCCACAAGAGACCCAGTACTTC.

V gene TRBV28 combines with J gene TRBJ1-2, with TRBD1 matching 12 bases. This CDR3 comprises 16 residues. Germline V CDR1 and CDR2: MDHEN, SYDVKM. V trimming: 5 bases; J trimming: 4 bases; junction bases outside the gene matches: 8. CDR3 sequence: CASSERDRGLSYGYTF. The CDR3 coding sequence is TGTGCCAGCAGTGAAAGGGACAGGGGGCTAAGCTATGGCTACACCTTC.